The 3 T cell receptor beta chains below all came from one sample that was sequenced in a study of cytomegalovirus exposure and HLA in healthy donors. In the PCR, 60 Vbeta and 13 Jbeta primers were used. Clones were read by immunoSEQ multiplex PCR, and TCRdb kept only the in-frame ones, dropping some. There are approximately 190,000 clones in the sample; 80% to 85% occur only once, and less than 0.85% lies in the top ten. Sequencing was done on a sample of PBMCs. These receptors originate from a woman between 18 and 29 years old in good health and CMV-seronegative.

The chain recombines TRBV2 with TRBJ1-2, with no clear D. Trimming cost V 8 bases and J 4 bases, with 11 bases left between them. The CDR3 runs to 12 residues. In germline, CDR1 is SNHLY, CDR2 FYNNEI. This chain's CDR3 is CASAPGSYGYTF. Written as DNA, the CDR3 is TGTGCCAGCGCCCCGGGGAGCTATGGCTACACCTTC.

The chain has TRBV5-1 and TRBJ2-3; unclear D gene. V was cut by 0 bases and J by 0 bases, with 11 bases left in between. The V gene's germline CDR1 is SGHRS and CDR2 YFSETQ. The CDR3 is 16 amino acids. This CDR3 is CASSLGAGVSTDTQYF. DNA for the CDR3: TGCGCCAGCAGCTTGGGGGCAGGTGTCAGCACAGATACGCAGTATTTT.

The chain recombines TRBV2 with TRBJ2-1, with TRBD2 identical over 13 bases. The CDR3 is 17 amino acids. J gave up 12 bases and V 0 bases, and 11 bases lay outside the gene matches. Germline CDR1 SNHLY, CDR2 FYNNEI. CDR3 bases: TGTGCCAGCAGTGAAGCGCCCACTAGCGGGGGGGCCAACTGGCAGTTCTTC. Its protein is CASSEAPTSGGANWQFF.